Listed below are T cell receptor beta chains from one sample, sequenced in a study of vaccination and CD4 T cells after COVID-19. One entry per CDR3 protein, called by TCRdb with MiXCR from the PCR reads. Here the sample spans 20,000 or so distinct CDR3 sequences, around three fifths being singletons. The specimen was CD4+ T cells from blood, collected before SARS-CoV-2 vaccination. The receptors originated from a human donor who had recovered from COVID-19. The CDR3 runs from the conserved cysteine through the conserved F or W. The D gene is left open where the match is weak. Where a row states a size, it is once, few, many or the class of an expanded clone; other rows omit it.

clone_size	d_call	v_call	j_call	cdr3_aa	cdr3_nt
few	TRBD1	TRBV20-1	TRBJ1-1	CSARDRTGNTEAFF	TGCAGTGCTAGAGATAGGACAGGGAACACTGAAGCTTTCTTT
.	TRBD1	TRBV6-1	TRBJ2-7	CASSEAGQGSYEQYF	TGTGCCAGCAGTGAAGCCGGACAGGGCTCCTACGAGCAGTACTTC
.	.	TRBV28	TRBJ1-5	CASSLGRTQHF	TGTGCCAGCAGTTTAGGGAGGACCCAGCATTTT
.	TRBD1	TRBV19	TRBJ2-7	CASSISGQGAAYEQYF	TGTGCCAGTAGTATCTCCGGACAGGGGGCAGCCTACGAGCAGTACTTC
.	.	TRBV6-1	TRBJ2-7	CASKKGLSYEQYF	TGTGCCAGCAAAAAGGGACTCTCCTACGAGCAGTACTTC
few	.	TRBV2	TRBJ2-7	CATRRDSHYEQYF	TGTGCCACCCGCCGGGACTCTCACTACGAGCAGTACTTC
.	.	TRBV12-3/TRBV12-4	TRBJ2-7	CASSLRRGYEQYF	TGTGCCAGCAGTCTTAGGAGGGGCTACGAGCAGTACTTC
.	.	TRBV27	TRBJ2-5	CASSLSTGARTQYF	TGTGCCAGCAGTTTATCTACGGGAGCAAGGACCCAGTACTTC
.	.	TRBV10-2	TRBJ2-5	CASRVGETQYF	TGCGCCAGCAGAGTCGGTGAGACCCAGTACTTC
.	TRBD1	TRBV7-8	TRBJ1-5	CASSPKPGGLYSNQPQHF	TGTGCCAGCAGCCCTAAACCAGGGGGGCTTTATAGCAATCAGCCCCAGCATTTT
few	.	TRBV7-2	TRBJ1-6	CASSLGLLSPLHF	TGTGCCAGCAGCTTAGGGCTGTTGTCACCCCTCCACTTT
few	TRBD2	TRBV19	TRBJ2-3	CASSIGGSSDTQYF	TGTGCCAGTAGTATAGGCGGGAGCTCAGATACGCAGTATTTT
few	.	TRBV7-2	TRBJ2-2	CASSTIRAGELFF	TGTGCCAGCAGTACCATAAGGGCCGGGGAGCTGTTTTTT
.	TRBD2	TRBV10-3	TRBJ2-2	CAISDIRSGSRTGELFF	TGTGCCATCAGTGACATTCGTAGCGGGAGTAGGACCGGGGAGCTGTTTTTT
few	TRBD2	TRBV6-2/TRBV6-3	TRBJ2-5	CASSPGLAGDVQETQYF	TGTGCCAGCAGTCCGGGACTAGCGGGAGACGTTCAAGAGACCCAGTACTTC
.	TRBD1	TRBV28	TRBJ2-7	CASSLGGGGQGGREQYF	TGTGCCAGCAGTTTAGGAGGAGGGGGACAGGGGGGGCGCGAGCAGTACTTC
.	TRBD2	TRBV24-1	TRBJ2-5	CATSDFSASGASETQYF	TGTGCCACCAGTGATTTCTCGGCTAGCGGAGCGAGTGAGACCCAGTACTTC
.	TRBD2	TRBV20-1	TRBJ2-1	CSATSGSYNEQFF	TGCAGTGCCACTAGCGGCTCCTACAATGAGCAGTTCTTC
few	.	TRBV2	TRBJ1-5	CASSVTGNLNQPQHF	TGTGCCAGCAGTGTCACGGGGAACCTTAATCAGCCCCAGCATTTT
.	.	TRBV28	TRBJ1-5	CASSLNALPRSNQPQHF	TGTGCCAGCAGTTTGAACGCCCTTCCCCGGAGCAATCAGCCCCAGCATTTT
.	TRBD1	TRBV25-1	TRBJ1-2	CASRSGQHYGYTF	TGTGCCAGCCGCTCGGGACAGCACTATGGCTACACCTTC
few	.	TRBV7-8	TRBJ1-3	CASSLVGSGVGTIYF	TGTGCCAGCAGCTTAGTTGGGTCGGGGGTTGGCACCATATATTTT
.	.	TRBV4-1	TRBJ1-2	CASSQERTLYGYTF	TGCGCCAGCAGCCAAGAGCGCACCCTCTATGGCTACACCTTC
.	TRBD2	TRBV6-5	TRBJ2-2	CASSSAGTSGNTGELFF	TGTGCCAGCAGTTCTGCCGGGACTAGCGGGAACACCGGGGAGCTGTTTTTT
.	TRBD2	TRBV29-1	TRBJ2-5	CSVASGRNLEETQYF	TGCAGCGTTGCTAGCGGGAGAAACCTTGAAGAGACCCAGTACTTC
.	.	TRBV28	TRBJ2-1	CASREWWSGPLNNEQFF	TGTGCCAGCCGCGAATGGTGGAGCGGACCGTTAAACAATGAGCAGTTCTTC
.	TRBD2	TRBV6-2/TRBV6-3	TRBJ2-3	CASSTGLAGGVDTQYF	TGTGCCAGCAGTACGGGACTAGCGGGAGGTGTGGATACGCAGTATTTT
.	.	TRBV7-9	TRBJ1-6	CASTKAGVGSPLHF	TGTGCCAGCACCAAGGCAGGGGTTGGATCACCCCTCCACTTT
few	.	TRBV20-1	TRBJ2-7	CSAPPPGHSYEQYF	TGCAGTGCTCCCCCTCCGGGACACAGCTACGAGCAGTACTTC
.	TRBD1	TRBV24-1	TRBJ1-5	CATSYKGADTQHF	TGTGCCACCAGTTATAAGGGGGCTGATACGCAGCATTTT
.	.	TRBV28	TRBJ2-3	CASSLGPSLDTQYF	TGTGCCAGCAGTTTGGGCCCCTCATTGGATACGCAGTATTTT
.	TRBD1	TRBV20-1	TRBJ2-7	CSARYRGAYEQYF	TGCAGTGCTAGATACAGGGGTGCCTACGAGCAGTACTTC
few	.	TRBV6-1	TRBJ2-5	CASSTTWLETQYF	TGTGCCAGCAGTACCACCTGGCTGGAGACCCAGTACTTC
few	.	TRBV6-1	TRBJ2-7	CASRPQDSSYEQYF	TGTGCCAGCAGACCTCAGGACAGCTCCTACGAGCAGTACTTC
.	.	TRBV11-2	TRBJ2-4	CASSLPTRGKEWAKNIQYF	TGTGCCAGCAGCTTACCGACTCGCGGTAAGGAATGGGCCAAAAACATTCAGTACTTC
few	.	TRBV2	TRBJ2-7	CAGLSSPSSEQYF	TGTGCCGGCCTGTCGTCCCCCTCGAGCGAGCAGTACTTC